The clone carrying this T cell receptor beta chain turned up a few times. The method was immunoSEQ multiplex PCR; TCRdb's version includes in-frame clones alone and lacks a portion of them. The sample consists of some 300,000 clones, about 80% of them appearing once. The data are from a study of cytotoxic CD8 clonotypes in ibrutinib-treated CLL. The CDR3 has 16 residues. V gave up 2 bases and J gave up 0 bases, with 13 bases separating them. Germline V gives CDR1 SGHVS, CDR2 FQNEAQ. This receptor was identified in a human donor with chronic lymphocytic leukemia. The chain is built from TRBV7-8 and TRBJ2-5; D call uncertain. The specimen comprised PBMCs, sampled before ibrutinib treatment. The CDR3 bases are TGTGCCAGCAGCTTATCCCCGACAACCTACCAAGAGACCCAGTACTTC. Protein product: CASSLSPTTYQETQYF.